This is a list of T cell receptor beta chains from one sample in a study of blood T cell repertoires in COVID-19. The data were produced by immunoSEQ multiplex PCR, yet TCRdb's version contains in-frame clones alone and is incomplete. The data show over 350,000 clones, 70% to 90% seen once. Sequenced input: peripheral blood. The receptor set was obtained from a woman aged 25 to 39 with active or convalescent COVID-19. Both conserved end residues are part of each CDR3. Each record gives: V gene, clone size, D gene, J gene, CDR3 DNA, CDR3 protein. D genes are given only for firm matches. Where a row states a size, it is once, few, many or the class of an expanded clone; other rows omit it.

V gene: TRBV7-8
clone size: -
D gene: TRBD1
J gene: TRBJ1-1
CDR3 DNA: TGTGCCAGCAGCTTAGAGCAGGGGGTGGTCACTGAAGCTTTCTTT
CDR3 protein: CASSLEQGVVTEAFF

V gene: TRBV4-1
clone size: -
D gene: TRBD1
J gene: TRBJ1-2
CDR3 DNA: TGCGCCAGCAGCCAGAACGAAGGGACAGGGGAACGAAGTGGCTACACCTTC
CDR3 protein: CASSQNEGTGERSGYTF

V gene: TRBV3-1/TRBV3-2
clone size: -
D gene: -
J gene: TRBJ2-1
CDR3 DNA: TGTGCCAGCAGCCAAGGTGGCGGGACGATATCCCACAATGAGCAGTTCTTC
CDR3 protein: CASSQGGGTISHNEQFF

V gene: TRBV10-3
clone size: -
D gene: TRBD1
J gene: TRBJ1-2
CDR3 DNA: TGTGCCATCAGAAAGGACAGGGAGGGTTATGGCTACACCTTC
CDR3 protein: CAIRKDREGYGYTF

V gene: TRBV11-2
clone size: -
D gene: -
J gene: TRBJ2-7
CDR3 DNA: TGTGCCAGCAGCCTGGACAGATTCTCCTACGAGCAGTACTTC
CDR3 protein: CASSLDRFSYEQYF

V gene: TRBV5-1
clone size: -
D gene: -
J gene: TRBJ2-3
CDR3 DNA: TGCGCCAGCAGCTTGGCGGTCGGCAGGGGCCCAGATACGCAGTATTTT
CDR3 protein: CASSLAVGRGPDTQYF

V gene: TRBV4-1
clone size: few
D gene: TRBD1
J gene: TRBJ1-5
CDR3 DNA: TGCGCCAGCAGCCAGGAGGACAGGGGGAGCAATCAGCCCCAGCATTTT
CDR3 protein: CASSQEDRGSNQPQHF

V gene: TRBV9
clone size: -
D gene: -
J gene: TRBJ1-1
CDR3 DNA: TGTGCCAGCAGCGTAGGGCCCCACAACGGGGCTTTCTTT
CDR3 protein: CASSVGPHNGAFF

V gene: TRBV6-2/TRBV6-3
clone size: -
D gene: -
J gene: TRBJ1-5
CDR3 DNA: TGTGCCAGCAGTTACCTCAGGGATCCTGGGCAGCCCCAGCATTTT
CDR3 protein: CASSYLRDPGQPQHF

V gene: TRBV18
clone size: -
D gene: TRBD1
J gene: TRBJ1-5
CDR3 DNA: TGTGCCAGCTCACCGACAGGGAACAATCAGCCCCAGCATTTT
CDR3 protein: CASSPTGNNQPQHF

V gene: TRBV3-1/TRBV3-2
clone size: -
D gene: TRBD2
J gene: TRBJ2-2
CDR3 DNA: TGTGCCAGCAGCCCCCGACTAGCGGGAGGCCTCACCGGGGAGCTGTTTTTT
CDR3 protein: CASSPRLAGGLTGELFF

V gene: TRBV5-8
clone size: -
D gene: -
J gene: TRBJ1-2
CDR3 DNA: TGTGCCAGCAGCTTAACTAACAGGGCTGTGGGAGCTAACTATGGCTACACCTTC
CDR3 protein: CASSLTNRAVGANYGYTF

V gene: TRBV5-5
clone size: -
D gene: TRBD1
J gene: TRBJ2-7
CDR3 DNA: TGTGCCAGCAGCTTGGCCGGGACAGGGTACGAGCAGTACTTC
CDR3 protein: CASSLAGTGYEQYF

V gene: TRBV5-1
clone size: -
D gene: -
J gene: TRBJ1-4
CDR3 DNA: TGCGCCAGCAGCGGGGGACTTGATAATGAAAAACTGTTTTTT
CDR3 protein: CASSGGLDNEKLFF

V gene: TRBV27
clone size: once
D gene: -
J gene: TRBJ1-1
CDR3 DNA: TGTGCCAGCAGTTCCTGGACAGTAAGGAACACTGAAGCTTTCTTT
CDR3 protein: CASSSWTVRNTEAFF

V gene: TRBV5-4
clone size: -
D gene: TRBD1
J gene: TRBJ1-2
CDR3 DNA: TGTGCCAGCAGCAAAGACAGGGTTAGGAGTAATGGCTACACCTTC
CDR3 protein: CASSKDRVRSNGYTF

V gene: TRBV21-1
clone size: -
D gene: -
J gene: TRBJ2-7
CDR3 DNA: TGTGCCAGCAGGACATCAAGCGGGAGTCCTTACGAGCAGTACTTC
CDR3 protein: CASRTSSGSPYEQYF

V gene: TRBV10-3
clone size: few
D gene: TRBD1
J gene: TRBJ2-2
CDR3 DNA: TGTGCCACCGGACAGGACGCGAACACCGGGGAGCTGTTTTTT
CDR3 protein: CATGQDANTGELFF

V gene: TRBV5-4
clone size: once
D gene: TRBD1
J gene: TRBJ1-1
CDR3 DNA: TGTGCCAGCAATAACCGGGACAGCCACACTGAAGCTTTCTTT
CDR3 protein: CASNNRDSHTEAFF

V gene: TRBV4-1
clone size: -
D gene: -
J gene: TRBJ2-2
CDR3 DNA: TGCGCCAGCAGCCGGCCGTTGACAGCCGGGGAGCTGTTTTTT
CDR3 protein: CASSRPLTAGELFF

V gene: TRBV29-1
clone size: -
D gene: TRBD1
J gene: TRBJ2-7
CDR3 DNA: TGCAGCGTTGAAGATGGTACCGGTGGGACAGGCTACGAGCAGTACTTC
CDR3 protein: CSVEDGTGGTGYEQYF

V gene: TRBV3-1/TRBV3-2
clone size: -
D gene: TRBD1
J gene: TRBJ1-2
CDR3 DNA: TGTGCCAGCAGCCCCCGACAGGGGTACTATGGCTACACCTTC
CDR3 protein: CASSPRQGYYGYTF

V gene: TRBV5-5
clone size: -
D gene: TRBD1
J gene: TRBJ1-2
CDR3 DNA: TGTGCCAGCAGCACCTCCGGGACAGAATTAGGCTACACCTTC
CDR3 protein: CASSTSGTELGYTF

V gene: TRBV19
clone size: once
D gene: TRBD1
J gene: TRBJ2-7
CDR3 DNA: TGTGCCACCCAATCCAGGGGGAATACCTACGAGCAGTACTTC
CDR3 protein: CATQSRGNTYEQYF

V gene: TRBV7-9
clone size: -
D gene: TRBD2
J gene: TRBJ2-3
CDR3 DNA: TGTGCCAGCAGCGAAGGACTAGCGGGAGTGGTTAGCACAGATACGCAGTATTTT
CDR3 protein: CASSEGLAGVVSTDTQYF

V gene: TRBV30
clone size: -
D gene: -
J gene: TRBJ2-3
CDR3 DNA: TGTGCCTGGAGTCCCCCTCCCCCCACCCTTAGGAGGGATACGCAGTATTTT
CDR3 protein: CAWSPPPPTLRRDTQYF

V gene: TRBV5-6
clone size: -
D gene: -
J gene: TRBJ2-3
CDR3 DNA: TGTGCCAGCAGCTTGGGGGCGGGAGATACGCAGTATTTT
CDR3 protein: CASSLGAGDTQYF

V gene: TRBV7-7
clone size: -
D gene: -
J gene: TRBJ2-3
CDR3 DNA: TGTGCCAGCAGCTTAGAGCCAACTAGCACAGATACGCAGTATTTT
CDR3 protein: CASSLEPTSTDTQYF

V gene: TRBV9
clone size: -
D gene: -
J gene: TRBJ1-2
CDR3 DNA: TGTGCCAGCAGCGTCCACCAGGGGCAGTTCGCTCGCTACACCTTC
CDR3 protein: CASSVHQGQFARYTF

V gene: TRBV4-1
clone size: -
D gene: TRBD1
J gene: TRBJ2-7
CDR3 DNA: TGCGCCAGCAGCCAAGGATTGGGGACAGGGGGCTACGAGCAGTACTTC
CDR3 protein: CASSQGLGTGGYEQYF

V gene: TRBV10-3
clone size: few
D gene: TRBD1
J gene: TRBJ1-5
CDR3 DNA: TGTGCCATCAGTGAGGGGACAGGGCCTGGACAGCCCCAGCATTTT
CDR3 protein: CAISEGTGPGQPQHF

V gene: TRBV11-2
clone size: -
D gene: TRBD1
J gene: TRBJ1-1
CDR3 DNA: TGTGCCAGCAGCTTAAACGCCCCTACAGGGGTGAACACTGAAGCTTTCTTT
CDR3 protein: CASSLNAPTGVNTEAFF

V gene: TRBV11-3
clone size: -
D gene: TRBD2
J gene: TRBJ2-1
CDR3 DNA: TGTGCCAGCAGCGTTAGCGGGAGTTATCCAACCAATGAGCAGTTCTTC
CDR3 protein: CASSVSGSYPTNEQFF

V gene: TRBV19
clone size: -
D gene: TRBD1
J gene: TRBJ2-1
CDR3 DNA: TGTGCCAGTAGAAGTGGGACAGGTTACAATGAGCAGTTCTTC
CDR3 protein: CASRSGTGYNEQFF

V gene: TRBV6-2/TRBV6-3
clone size: -
D gene: TRBD2
J gene: TRBJ2-5
CDR3 DNA: TGTGCCAGCAGTTTAGCGGGGGTGAACTCAGAGACCCAGTACTTC
CDR3 protein: CASSLAGVNSETQYF

V gene: TRBV6-5
clone size: once
D gene: -
J gene: TRBJ2-7
CDR3 DNA: TGTGCCAGCAGTCGAAAGGGGGACTCCTACGAGCAGTACTTC
CDR3 protein: CASSRKGDSYEQYF

V gene: TRBV3-1/TRBV3-2
clone size: -
D gene: TRBD1
J gene: TRBJ1-4
CDR3 DNA: TGTGCCAGCAGCCTAGGGACAGGAAAACTGTTTTTT
CDR3 protein: CASSLGTGKLFF

V gene: TRBV21-1
clone size: -
D gene: -
J gene: TRBJ2-6
CDR3 DNA: TGTGCCAGCAGCAAATCCGGACTAGAAAGAGACCTTGAACCCTCTGGGGCCAACGTCCTGACTTTC
CDR3 protein: CASSKSGLERDLEPSGANVLTF

V gene: TRBV3-1/TRBV3-2
clone size: -
D gene: -
J gene: TRBJ2-1
CDR3 DNA: TGTGCCAGCAGCCAAGATGTGGGGGGATCCTCCTACAATGAGCAGTTCTTC
CDR3 protein: CASSQDVGGSSYNEQFF

V gene: TRBV5-6
clone size: -
D gene: TRBD1
J gene: TRBJ2-1
CDR3 DNA: TGTGCCAGCAGCGGCCTGGGGACAGGGACCTACAATGAGCAGTTCTTC
CDR3 protein: CASSGLGTGTYNEQFF

V gene: TRBV6-1
clone size: -
D gene: -
J gene: TRBJ1-3
CDR3 DNA: TGTGCCAGCAGTGAAGGAGAGGGCTCTGGAAACACCATATATTTT
CDR3 protein: CASSEGEGSGNTIYF

V gene: TRBV21-1
clone size: once
D gene: -
J gene: TRBJ1-1
CDR3 DNA: TGTGCCAGCAGCAAAACCCTGCCCCGAGGAAGGAACACTGAAGCTTTCTTT
CDR3 protein: CASSKTLPRGRNTEAFF

V gene: TRBV7-9
clone size: few
D gene: TRBD1
J gene: TRBJ1-3
CDR3 DNA: TGTGCCAGCGAGGCGGACAGGCGGCAGGGAAACACCATATATTTT
CDR3 protein: CASEADRRQGNTIYF

V gene: TRBV6-5
clone size: -
D gene: TRBD1
J gene: TRBJ1-4
CDR3 DNA: TGTGCCAGCAGTTACTCGATGACAGGGTCTAATGAAAAACTGTTTTTT
CDR3 protein: CASSYSMTGSNEKLFF